In this sample, the clone carrying this T cell receptor beta chain turned up many times. What it binds is not known. This sample is part of a study of T cells in Graves' hyperthyroidism and ophthalmopathy. Study-level points and caveats: From stable hyperthyroidism, ophthalmopathy was set apart by a 13 V-J model. Onset of ophthalmopathy came a median roughly 6 months after the model predicted it.

For Graves' hyperthyroidism to be stable, ophthalmopathy could not progress within 18 months. Amplification of TCR beta CDR3 regions used RNA as the template. An initial round of RT-PCR targeting the TCR CDR3 relied on the HTBI primer set. TCRdb re-analysed the multiplex PCR reads in MiXCR, keeping a single row per CDR3 protein. The top ten hold roughly 7.9% of the sample, which has about 300,000 distinct CDR3 sequences, roughly 13% seen once. The TCR sequence derives from a woman between 40 and 50 years old with Graves' hyperthyroidism. The sample taken for sequencing was blood.

CDR3 sequence: CASRRRDRLNEKLFF. The CDR3 nucleotides read TGTGCCAGCAGACGCCGGGACAGACTTAATGAAAAACTGTTTTTT. The chain combines TRBV5-6 with TRBJ1-4, with TRBD1 matching 7 bases. This CDR3 is 15 amino acids long. Unmatched junction bases numbered 8, after V lost 5 bases and J lost 4 bases. Germline assignment: CDR1 SGHDT and CDR2 YYEEEE.